The subject of this entry is one TCR beta chain. Its specificity is not known. CD4+ T cells that had been cultured provided DNA sequenced with the Oncomine TCR Beta short-read assay. TCRdb re-derived calls from the PCR reads in MiXCR, one entry per CDR3 protein. Here the sample spans 11,000 to 15,000 distinct CDR3 sequences, over 45% being singletons. The sample belongs to a study of vaccination and CD4 T cells after COVID-19. Study as a whole: Post-diagnosis, post-COVID samples were collected after a median approximately 110 days, ranging 35 to 161. Cultures acting as controls obtained a CEFX pool, an HIV-1 Nef pool, or no peptide. Regarding the study as a whole: The median count of SARS-CoV-2-reactive clonotypes rose from around 21 to 38, not significantly.

Indicated treatment: approximately nine-day PBMC culture with coronavirus spike peptide pools or control peptides (ViraFEST assay). Positive PCR dates spanned March to December 2020, predating US Alpha, Beta and Delta variants. The CDR3 extends over 14 amino acids. Trimming at V came to 5 bases and at J to 8 bases, leaving 9 bases not matched to a gene. Looked up from germline, CDR1 is SGHTA and CDR2 is FQGNSA. The V gene is TRBV7-2, the J gene TRBJ1-1; the match to TRBD1 covers 9 bases. The TCR originated in a human donor who had recovered from COVID-19. Sequencing was carried out using CD4+ T cells from blood, cultured in vitro. The CDR3: CASSHGGQGSEAFF. The CDR3 region has the DNA TGTGCCAGCAGCCATGGGGGACAGGGATCGGAAGCTTTCTTT.